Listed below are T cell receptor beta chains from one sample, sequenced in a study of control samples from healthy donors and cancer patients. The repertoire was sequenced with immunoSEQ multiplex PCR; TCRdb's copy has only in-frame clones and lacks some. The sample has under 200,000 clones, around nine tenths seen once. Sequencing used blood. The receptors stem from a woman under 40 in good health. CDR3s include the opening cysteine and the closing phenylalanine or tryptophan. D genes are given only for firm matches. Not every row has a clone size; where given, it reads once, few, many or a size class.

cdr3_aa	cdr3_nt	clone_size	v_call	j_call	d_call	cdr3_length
CATGRQGNEQFF	TGTGCCACCGGAAGACAGGGGAATGAGCAGTTCTTC	.	TRBV24-1	TRBJ2-1	TRBD1	12
CASASGFTDTQYF	TGTGCCAGCGCTAGCGGGTTCACAGATACGCAGTATTTT	.	TRBV27	TRBJ2-3	TRBD2	13
CATSGEGAYQETQYF	TGTGCCACCAGTGGTGAGGGGGCTTATCAAGAGACCCAGTACTTC	.	TRBV24-1	TRBJ2-5	TRBD1	15
CASSIDAGVQETQYF	TGTGCCAGTAGTATAGATGCGGGGGTACAAGAGACCCAGTACTTC	.	TRBV19	TRBJ2-5	TRBD2	15
CAITDRAGTEAFF	TGTGCCATAACGGACAGGGCGGGCACTGAAGCTTTCTTT	few	TRBV10-3	TRBJ1-1	TRBD1	13
CSAPLLDTQYF	TGCAGTGCCCCACTATTAGATACGCAGTATTTT	.	TRBV20-1	TRBJ2-3	.	11
CASSQDPSGRQYF	TGTGCCAGCAGCCAAGATCCTAGCGGGAGGCAGTACTTC	.	TRBV14	TRBJ2-7	TRBD2	13
CASSLVTGTSGRRKTQYF	TGTGCCAGCAGCTTAGTTACCGGGACTAGCGGGAGAAGAAAGACCCAGTACTTC	.	TRBV7-2	TRBJ2-5	TRBD2	18
CASSLHASSDGYTF	TGTGCCAGCAGCTTACACGCGTCGTCGGATGGCTACACCTTC	.	TRBV7-9	TRBJ1-2	.	14
CATSRSRKSSYEQYF	TGTGCCACCAGCAGGTCCCGGAAGAGCTCCTACGAGCAGTACTTC	.	TRBV15	TRBJ2-7	.	15
CASSLLGIVGTSGEITDTQYF	TGTGCCAGCAGCTTATTGGGGATAGTTGGGACTAGCGGAGAAATCACAGATACGCAGTATTTT	few	TRBV7-8	TRBJ2-3	TRBD2	21
CASSVPSTDTQYF	TGTGCCAGCAGCGTCCCAAGCACAGATACGCAGTATTTT	.	TRBV9	TRBJ2-3	.	13
CASSPGDISGNTIYF	TGCGCCAGCAGCCCCGGGGATATCTCTGGAAACACCATATATTTT	.	TRBV5-1	TRBJ1-3	.	15
CASSRTGWDTGELFF	TGTGCCAGCAGCCGGACAGGGTGGGACACCGGGGAGCTGTTTTTT	few	TRBV5-6	TRBJ2-2	TRBD1	15
CASSPSGGSQPQHF	TGTGCCAGCTCACCGTCGGGGGGAAGTCAGCCCCAGCATTTT	few	TRBV18	TRBJ1-5	.	14
CASSMTSGRASMGDTQYF	TGCGCCAGCAGCATGACTAGCGGGAGGGCCAGCATGGGAGATACGCAGTATTTT	.	TRBV5-1	TRBJ2-3	TRBD2	18
CASSLVSGSDNEQFF	TGTGCCAGCAGTTTGGTATCTGGGAGCGACAATGAGCAGTTCTTC	.	TRBV2	TRBJ2-1	.	15
CASSGGNTEAFF	TGCGCCAGCAGCGGGGGCAACACTGAAGCTTTCTTT	once	TRBV5-1	TRBJ1-1	.	12
CASSTRDRDTEAFF	TGTGCCAGCAGCACCCGGGACAGAGACACTGAAGCTTTCTTT	.	TRBV9	TRBJ1-1	TRBD1	14
CASSLKGGSPLHF	TGTGCCAGCAGCTTAAAAGGGGGGTCACCCCTCCACTTT	once	TRBV7-2	TRBJ1-6	.	13
CASSLHSTGELFF	TGTGCCAGCAGTTTGCACAGCACCGGGGAGCTGTTTTTT	.	TRBV12-3/TRBV12-4	TRBJ2-2	.	13
CASSQRLLQGPPANYGYTF	TGTGCCAGCAGCCAGAGATTATTACAGGGGCCCCCTGCCAACTATGGCTACACCTTC	.	TRBV14	TRBJ1-2	TRBD1	19
CASSLQTGSHRHNEQFF	TGTGCCAGCAGCTTACAGACAGGGAGCCACAGACACAATGAGCAGTTCTTC	.	TRBV7-9	TRBJ2-1	TRBD1	17
CASTRDFYGYTF	TGTGCCAGCACTCGGGACTTCTATGGCTACACCTTC	.	TRBV2	TRBJ1-2	.	12
CSAIRQGRTEAFF	TGCAGCGCCATAAGACAGGGAAGGACTGAAGCTTTCTTT	once	TRBV29-1	TRBJ1-1	TRBD1	13
CASSPGLAGSEQFF	TGTGCCAGCAGCCCGGGACTAGCGGGAAGCGAGCAGTTCTTC	.	TRBV2	TRBJ2-1	TRBD2	14
CSVGLARGYGYTF	TGCAGCGTTGGGCTGGCCAGAGGCTATGGCTACACCTTC	.	TRBV29-1	TRBJ1-2	.	13
CAWRSRGGNTEAFF	TGTGCCTGGAGGTCAAGGGGGGGGAACACTGAAGCTTTCTTT	.	TRBV30	TRBJ1-1	.	14
CARQENGVRELFF	TGTGCCCGACAGGAGAACGGGGTCAGGGAGCTGTTTTTT	.	TRBV30	TRBJ2-2	.	13
CASSQIGSPSGNTIYF	TGTGCCAGCAGCCAAATCGGCAGTCCCTCTGGAAACACCATATATTTT	.	TRBV3-1/TRBV3-2	TRBJ1-3	.	16
CASSSSGTANEKLFF	TGTGCCAGCAGTTCTTCCGGGACAGCTAATGAAAAACTGTTTTTT	.	TRBV6-5	TRBJ1-4	TRBD1	15
CASSPYRDRGRREQYF	TGTGCCAGCAGTCCGTATAGGGACAGGGGGAGGCGCGAGCAGTACTTC	.	TRBV28	TRBJ2-7	TRBD1	16
CASSEMSLNTIYF	TGTGCCAGCAGTGAAATGTCGCTAAACACCATATATTTT	.	TRBV2	TRBJ1-3	.	13
CASIGRQNQYQETQYF	TGTGCCAGCATCGGTAGGCAAAACCAATACCAAGAGACCCAGTACTTC	.	TRBV27	TRBJ2-5	.	16
CAWSLRQGSTEAFF	TGTGCCTGGAGTCTACGACAGGGCAGCACTGAAGCTTTCTTT	.	TRBV30	TRBJ1-1	TRBD1	14
CASSLDGATSNEQFF	TGCGCCAGCAGCCTGGACGGAGCTACTAGCAATGAGCAGTTCTTC	once	TRBV5-1	TRBJ2-1	.	15
CASSLVAVGGMNTEAFF	TGTGCCAGCAGCTTGGTTGCTGTGGGCGGCATGAACACTGAAGCTTTCTTT	.	TRBV5-6	TRBJ1-1	.	17
CASSQEGVGVLNTEAFF	TGTGCCAGCAGCCAGGAGGGGGTGGGAGTGCTGAACACTGAAGCTTTCTTT	.	TRBV14	TRBJ1-1	.	17
CASSPGQNRGLFF	TGTGCCAGCAGTCCCGGACAGAACCGAGGACTGTTTTTT	.	TRBV12-3/TRBV12-4	TRBJ1-4	.	13
CASSSDQTTYEQYF	TGTGCCAGCAGCTCGGACCAGACGACCTACGAGCAGTACTTC	.	TRBV7-2	TRBJ2-7	.	14
CASSVDGRSTDTQYF	TGTGCCAGCAGCGTAGACGGGAGAAGCACAGATACGCAGTATTTT	.	TRBV9	TRBJ2-3	.	15
CASSLGANTEAFF	TGTGCCAGCAGCTTAGGAGCGAACACTGAAGCTTTCTTT	.	TRBV7-8	TRBJ1-1	.	13
CASSQDISYEQYF	TGTGCCAGCAGCCAGGACATATCCTACGAGCAGTACTTC	.	TRBV27	TRBJ2-7	.	13
CSTLTYTGELFF	TGCAGCACCCTCACCTATACAGGGGAGCTGTTTTTT	.	TRBV29-1	TRBJ2-2	.	12
CASSLTQDSSYEQYF	TGTGCCAGCAGCTTGACCCAGGACTCGTCCTACGAGCAGTACTTC	.	TRBV11-2	TRBJ2-7	.	15
CASSYQTGVGYEQFF	TGTGCCAGCAGTTACCAGACGGGAGTGGGGTATGAGCAGTTCTTC	once	TRBV28	TRBJ2-1	.	15
CASSPGTARNTIYF	TGCGCCAGCAGCCCCGGGACCGCCAGAAACACCATATATTTT	.	TRBV5-1	TRBJ1-3	.	14
CASSFRDTQYF	TGTGCCAGCAGTTTTCGAGATACGCAGTATTTT	.	TRBV27	TRBJ2-3	.	11